Following are 5 T cell receptor beta chains from one sample sequenced in a study of blood T cell repertoires in COVID-19. Produced via immunoSEQ multiplex PCR; TCRdb's table is partial and in-frame only. This repertoire shows some 80,000 clones, roughly four fifths found once; its top ten account for approximately 7.3%. Material for sequencing was peripheral blood. These receptors all come from a human donor in a cohort sampled during active COVID-19.

The rearrangement joins TRBV19 to TRBJ2-3; D perhaps matches TRBD2 (5 bases). Germline V gene data show CDR1 as LNHDA and CDR2 as SQIVND (reference sequence). This CDR3 spans 13 amino acids. The V end was cut by 2 bases, the J end by 8 bases, with 11 bases between. The CDR3 region has the DNA TGTGCCAGTAGTATAACCGCCCGGGGTACGCAGTATTTT. It encodes CASSITARGTQYF.

This chain connects TRBV20-1 to TRBJ1-6; 7 nucleotides agree with TRBD1. The V segment lost 3 bases and the J segment 16 bases; nucleotides outside the gene matches: 6. From germline, CDR1 is DFQATT and CDR2 SNEGSKA (reference sequence). This CDR3 is built from 11 residues. The DNA of the CDR3 is TGCAGTGCTAGGTACAAGACAGGGCTCCACTTT. Translating it yields CSARYKTGLHF.

The CDR3 reads CASAQGLQETQYF. CDR3 DNA: TGTGCCAGCGCCCAGGGACTCCAAGAGACCCAGTACTTC. The chain links TRBV2 to TRBJ2-5; weak D call: TRBD2 (6 bases). The CDR3 contains 13 residues. The germline V and J ends were trimmed by 8 bases and 1 base, with 11 bases remaining between them. From germline, CDR1 is SNHLY and CDR2 FYNNEI. Combining the CDR3 with reference TRBV2 and TRBJ2-5 gives the whole variable domain EPEVTQTPSHQVTQMGQEVILRCVPISNHLYFYWYRQILGQKVEFLVSFYNNEISEKSEIFDDQFSVERPDGSNFTLKIRSTKLEDSAMYFCASAQGLQETQYFGPGTRLLVL.

J is TRBJ2-2 and V is TRBV11-2, with a weak D call TRBD2 (6 bases). The CDR3 totals 16 residues. Trimming removed 5 bases from V and 2 bases from J, with 15 bases in between. The germline V gene encodes CDR1 SGHAT and CDR2 FQNNGV. CDR3 DNA sequence: TGTGCCAGCAGCCCACGAACCGGGGGAAACACCGGGGAGCTGTTTTTT. Its translation is CASSPRTGGNTGELFF.

The gene calls are TRBV6-2 or TRBV6-3 and TRBJ1-6; D remains unclear. With 2 bases removed from V and 9 bases from J, the gap between germline ends came to 5 bases. The CDR3 extends over 12 amino acids. Germline CDR1 MNHEY, CDR2 SVGEGT. The CDR3: CASSYLLSPLHF. The CDR3, as DNA: TGTGCCAGCAGTTACCTCCTTTCACCCCTCCACTTT.